What follows describes a single T cell receptor (beta chain). The antigen is not known. The data stem from a study of PD-1 blockade in mismatch repair-deficient tumors. Across the whole study: Enrolled about 2013-2016, patients had progressing, pretreated mismatch repair-deficient cancers of about a dozen types. Regarding the study as a whole: After pembrolizumab, tumor-resident clones rose rapidly, then generally contracted before radiologic responses.

Method: immunoSEQ multiplex PCR; TCRdb's copy keeps in-frame clones and lacks some. The data show about 130,000 clones, with 88% seen just once and 12% held by the top ten. Unmatched junction bases numbered 7, after V lost 1 base and J lost 4 bases. This CDR3 has 16 amino acids. Germline V CDR1 and CDR2: WSHSY, SAAADI. The TCR-sequenced patients were a few responders to pembrolizumab. This sequence originates from an adult with mismatch repair-deficient cancer. J is TRBJ2-7 and V is TRBV10-2; 10 bases align to TRBD1. Sequenced here: peripheral blood, sampled about 17 months after starting pembrolizumab. CDR3 in amino acids: CASSEFRDRGSYEQYF. The CDR3 nucleotides read TGCGCCAGCAGTGAGTTCAGGGACAGGGGATCTTACGAGCAGTACTTC.